This is a list of T cell receptor beta chains from one sample in a study of regulatory T cells in long-lasting Graves disease. Using its own MiXCR run on the multiplex PCR reads, TCRdb lists one record per CDR3 protein. The sample lists some 600,000 distinct CDR3 sequences, about 16% occurring once. This same sample was also part of a study on T cells in Graves' hyperthyroidism and ophthalmopathy.

Sequenced here: peripheral blood mononuclear cells (PBMCs), sampled at new diagnosis, from a patient treated with antithyroid drugs. The source is a young man with Graves disease. Each CDR3 is given with its conserved first and last residue. D genes are given only for firm matches. Size values are once, few and many counts, or a class for expanded clones, and some rows have none.

J | size | D | V | CDR3 | DNA
TRBJ2-7 | NA | NA | TRBV29-1 | CSVGDNYEQYF | TGCAGCGTCGGGGACAACTACGAGCAGTACTTC
TRBJ1-6 | few | NA | TRBV20-1 | CSARDSAEGSLHF | TGCAGTGCTAGAGATTCGGCCGAAGGATCCCTCCACTTT
TRBJ1-1 | many | NA | TRBV6-1 | CASSVGQMNTEAFF | TGTGCCAGCAGTGTAGGACAGATGAACACTGAAGCTTTCTTT
TRBJ2-7 | NA | TRBD1 | TRBV28 | CASSLYGDSSYEQYF | TGTGCCAGCAGTTTGTATGGGGACAGCTCCTACGAGCAGTACTTC
TRBJ2-7 | many | TRBD1 | TRBV5-1 | CASSLERQGAGEQYF | TGCGCCAGCAGCTTGGAACGGCAGGGGGCCGGCGAGCAGTACTTC
TRBJ1-1 | few | NA | TRBV20-1 | CSARVGNTEAFF | TGCAGTGCTAGAGTAGGGAACACTGAAGCTTTCTTT
TRBJ2-7 | many | NA | TRBV15 | CATSRGRGYEQYF | TGTGCCACCAGCAGGGGACGGGGCTACGAGCAGTACTTC
TRBJ1-1 | NA | NA | TRBV25-1 | CASSDRGGGKNTEAFF | TGTGCCAGCAGTGACAGGGGAGGAGGGAAGAACACTGAAGCTTTCTTT
TRBJ1-3 | NA | TRBD1 | TRBV19 | CASSAPRDRASGNTIYF | TGTGCCAGTAGTGCCCCCCGGGACAGGGCCTCTGGAAACACCATATATTTT
TRBJ2-1 | NA | TRBD2 | TRBV6-1 | CASYGRASNEQFF | TGTGCCAGCTACGGGAGGGCCAGCAATGAGCAGTTCTTC
TRBJ2-7 | few | NA | TRBV7-6 | CASSLADPGRGHVYEQYF | TGTGCCAGCAGCTTAGCAGACCCCGGACGCGGGCACGTCTACGAGCAGTACTTC
TRBJ2-7 | NA | NA | TRBV12-3/TRBV12-4 | CASSVGVQVWYEQYF | TGTGCCAGCAGCGTAGGGGTCCAGGTCTGGTACGAGCAGTACTTC
TRBJ1-5 | many | NA | TRBV27 | CASSLFFREPQHF | TGTGCCAGCAGTTTATTCTTTAGAGAGCCCCAGCATTTT
TRBJ2-7 | NA | NA | TRBV4-2 | CASSRESGYEQYF | TGTGCCAGCAGCCGGGAGAGCGGATACGAGCAGTACTTC
TRBJ1-2 | NA | TRBD1 | TRBV3-1 | CASSHTGGAGRNYGYTF | TGTGCCAGCAGCCATACAGGGGGCGCAGGCCGGAACTATGGCTACACCTTC
TRBJ1-2 | few | TRBD1 | TRBV18 | CASSPRQSGTGNYGYTF | TGTGCCAGCTCACCTCGTCAATCCGGGACAGGGAACTATGGCTACACCTTC
TRBJ1-4 | few | NA | TRBV2 | CASMGPLVKLFF | TGTGCCAGCATGGGGCCCCTGGTAAAACTGTTTTTT
TRBJ2-4 | many | NA | TRBV2 | CASSEVSRAKNIQYF | TGTGCCAGCAGTGAGGTCAGTCGGGCCAAAAACATTCAGTACTTC
TRBJ1-5 | many | NA | TRBV2 | CASSGGRDQPQHF | TGTGCCAGCAGTGGCGGGAGAGATCAGCCCCAGCATTTT
TRBJ2-3 | NA | TRBD1 | TRBV5-1 | CASSEGQGGPDTQYF | TGCGCCAGCAGTGAGGGACAGGGAGGTCCAGATACGCAGTATTTT
TRBJ2-5 | NA | NA | TRBV5-1 | CASRAEETQYF | TGCGCCAGCAGGGCAGAAGAGACCCAGTACTTC
TRBJ2-1 | many | NA | TRBV30 | CAWCPGDSNEQFF | TGTGCCTGGTGCCCAGGGGATTCAAATGAGCAGTTCTTC
TRBJ2-3 | NA | NA | TRBV7-9 | CASSWGRPVLADTQYF | TGTGCCAGCAGTTGGGGACGCCCAGTCTTGGCAGATACGCAGTATTTT
TRBJ2-7 | many | TRBD2 | TRBV11-2 | CASSQGVAGLVYEQYF | TGTGCCAGCAGCCAAGGAGTGGCGGGACTAGTATACGAGCAGTACTTC
TRBJ2-5 | many | NA | TRBV28 | CASSGPRLQETQYF | TGTGCCAGCAGTGGCCCTCGGCTGCAAGAGACCCAGTACTTC
TRBJ2-3 | few | NA | TRBV30 | CAWSVGAGARTDTQYF | TGTGCCTGGAGTGTGGGGGCGGGGGCCCGCACAGATACGCAGTATTTT
TRBJ2-3 | NA | TRBD2 | TRBV7-8 | CASSPGTSGRPDRYTQYF | TGTGCCAGCAGCCCGGGGACTAGCGGGAGGCCGGACCGTTATACGCAGTATTTT
TRBJ2-2 | many | TRBD1 | TRBV27 | CASSQGQVRRNTGELFF | TGTGCCAGCAGTCAAGGACAGGTCCGCCGGAACACCGGGGAGCTGTTTTTT
TRBJ1-2 | NA | NA | TRBV6-1 | CASSGVANYGYTF | TGTGCCAGCTCGGGGGTAGCTAACTATGGCTACACCTTC
TRBJ1-2 | few | NA | TRBV11-2 | CASSTRTTYGYTF | TGTGCCAGCAGCACCCGGACAACCTATGGCTACACCTTC
TRBJ2-1 | once | TRBD2 | TRBV12-3/TRBV12-4 | CASSLGRGGFF | TGTGCCAGCAGTTTGGGTCGGGGGGGGTTCTTC
TRBJ2-3 | NA | TRBD2 | TRBV11-2 | CASSGRLAATDTQYF | TGTGCCAGTAGCGGTAGACTAGCGGCCACAGATACGCAGTATTTT
TRBJ2-1 | few | TRBD1 | TRBV29-1 | CSAGGQAGEQFF | TGCAGCGCCGGAGGACAGGCCGGTGAGCAGTTCTTC
TRBJ1-2 | few | NA | TRBV6-1 | CASRETSNYGYTF | TGTGCCAGCAGAGAGACCTCAAACTATGGCTACACCTTC
TRBJ1-5 | NA | NA | TRBV12-3/TRBV12-4 | CASSLFRGAGDSYQPQHF | TGTGCCAGCAGTTTATTTCGGGGAGCAGGGGACTCCTATCAGCCCCAGCATTTT
TRBJ2-1 | many | TRBD1 | TRBV29-1 | CSVRQGPSYNEQFF | TGCAGCGTTCGACAGGGACCCTCCTACAATGAGCAGTTCTTC